These 5 T cell receptor beta chains share one sample of origin, sequenced in a study of blood T cell repertoires in COVID-19. Repertoires were generated with immunoSEQ multiplex PCR, while TCRdb's copy carries only in-frame clones and drops some. The repertoire has around 92,000 clones, about 86% of them found once; the top ten carry roughly 13%. The sequenced material came from peripheral blood. Receptors originate from a woman aged 55-69 years in a cohort sampled during active or convalescent COVID-19.

This clone was seen only once. The genes are TRBV18 and TRBJ1-3; D is unclear. Trimming stripped 2 bases from V and 2 bases from J, with 7 bases between. In germline, CDR1 is KGHSH, CDR2 LQKENI. There are 14 residues in the CDR3. CDR3 in amino acids: CASSPWATGNTIYF. The DNA for the CDR3 is TGTGCCAGCTCACCATGGGCTACTGGAAACACCATATATTTT.

This chain uses TRBV9 with TRBJ2-2, with 12 positions matching TRBD2. Trimming took 4 bases from V and 4 from J; bases not matched to a gene: 11. The CDR3 is 18 amino acids. Germline lookup yields CDR1 SGDLS and CDR2 YYNGEE. DNA for the CDR3: TGTGCCAGCAGCTCCTACTCTAGCGGGGGGGCGGGCACCGGGGAGCTGTTTTTT. It is translated as CASSSYSSGGAGTGELFF.

This clone was detected only once. The rearrangement uses TRBV11-2 and TRBJ1-6; 10 bases align to TRBD1. The germline V gene has CDR1 SGHAT and CDR2 FQNNGV. V was pared by 2 bases and J by 9 bases, with 4 bases of the junction left unmatched. The CDR3 sequence is 15 residues long. CDR3 DNA: TGTGCCAGCAGCTTACAGCGACAGGGGGCTTCACCCCTCCACTTT. It translates to CASSLQRQGASPLHF. The variable domain in full, with the rest retrieved from reference TRBV11-2 and TRBJ1-6, is EAGVAQSPRYKIIEKRQSVAFWCNPISGHATLYWYQQILGQGPKLLIQFQNNGVVDDSQLPKDRFSAERLKGVDSTLKIQPAKLEDSAVYLCASSLQRQGASPLHFGNGTRLTVT.

The rearrangement uses TRBV3-1 (or the pseudogene TRBV3-2) and TRBJ2-1, with D possibly TRBD2 on 5 matching bases. This CDR3 comprises 13 residues. Germline V gene sequence: CDR1 LGHDT, CDR2 YNNKEL (reference sequence). V was trimmed by 1 base and J by 9 bases, leaving 10 bases between them. DNA for the CDR3: TGTGCCAGCAGCCAAGGCGCTAGCCGTGAGCAGTTCTTC. This gives the protein CASSQGASREQFF.

J is TRBJ1-2 and V is TRBV28; no firm D call. Germline CDR1 and CDR2: MDHEN and SYDVKM. V lost 5 bases to trimming and J lost 7 bases, with 11 bases between them. This CDR3 spans 12 amino acids. CDR3 DNA sequence: TGTGCCAGCAGTCCTTCGGGTGTTGGCTACACCTTC. Amino acid sequence: CASSPSGVGYTF.